Here is one T cell receptor (beta chain) with its context. This clonotype was observed at least ten times. No cognate antigen has been identified for it. No qualities accompany the bases; no much larger clone lies one base away. This sample is drawn from a study of early T cells in non-severe SARS-CoV-2 infection (dated by TCRdb to the early 2020s). Concerning the study at large: TCR sequencing used bulk RNA from unsorted whole blood, so alpha and beta chains could not be paired.

V lost 2 bases and J lost 6 bases; the stretch between them is 10 bases long. The germline V gene (reference sequence) supplies CDR1 SEHNR and CDR2 FQNEAQ. The CDR3, cysteine through phenylalanine, is 13 amino acids long. The only DNA kept is the CDR3, 39 bases in frame from the first base. Overall study results and their limits: VDJdb matching was skewed toward anti-spike CD8 responses and likely underestimated virus-specific expansions by missing private and CD4 specificities.

A case-control design nested within a healthcare worker cohort in London, UK, was used, with weekly nasopharyngeal swab PCR tests and blood sampling performed. Healthcare workers were recruited between 23 and 31 March 2020, during the week of the UK lockdown, and were followed weekly for up to roughly 15 weeks. Receptor amplification or capture employed 5' RACE. Sequenced on a NextSeq 500. To correct for sequencing error and PCR bias, the TCR library protocol tagged individual cDNA molecules with unique molecular identifiers. Both TCR alpha and beta chains were sequenced, and tight co-correlation was observed between alpha and beta sequence abundances in each sample. Turning to the authors' computational methods: V gene, J gene and CDR3 annotation of TCR sequences was performed with Decombinator V4. TCRs were defined as expanded if a significant change between any two time points was detected under a Poisson model with p below 0.0001. TCR abundances were normalised to the total number of TCRs sequenced in each sample and reported as counts per million. MAIT TCRs were defined by TRAV1-2 paired with TRAJ12, TRAJ20 or TRAJ33, and iNKT TCRs by TRAV10 paired with TRAJ18. VDJdb, accessed on 1 November 2021, was searched for TCRs annotated for CMV, EBV and SARS-CoV-2, and TCRs annotated for more than one antigen were excluded. TCRdb trimmed the raw reads at Q25, called clones with MiXCR and kept productive beta chains. Rows are combined by CDR3 protein, so each entry shows the most common genes and DNA. The V and J calls come from TCRdb's annotation, not from the publication. The sample data list about 68,000 distinct CDR3 sequences, and 9.5% to 15% of these were observed just once. In total, the top ten clones hold more than 1.5% of the sample.

The sequence links TRBV7-9 to TRBJ1-1; the D gene is perhaps TRBD1, on 6 matching bases. The sequence came from an adult who was a healthcare worker with PCR-confirmed SARS-CoV-2 infection or an uninfected control (not recorded which). The material sequenced was whole blood. CDR3 reads: CASSLREGAEAFF. The DNA reads as follows: TGTGCCAGCAGCTTAAGGGAGGGGGCTGAAGCTTTCTTT.